What follows describes a single TCR beta chain. What it binds is not known. Per germline, CDR1 SNHLY and CDR2 FYNNEI. CDR3 length: 14 residues. V lost 7 bases, J lost 1 base, and 13 bases lay in between. This sample stems from a study of T cells in tuberculosis. The overall study: IGRA-negative adolescents, IGRA-positive adolescents with latent tuberculosis and adults with active tuberculosis formed this South African cohort.

Profiling relied on immunoSEQ multiplex PCR, and the TCRdb table lists in-frame clones only, not all of them. Of some 23,000 clones listed, roughly nine tenths are singletons. Study-level results: Shorter CDR3-alpha in active tuberculosis partly drove smaller distances. GMM-specific TCRs were nearer to active tuberculosis alpha repertoires, suggesting expansion.

The chain employs TRBV2 and TRBJ1-1, with D perhaps TRBD1 (6 bases). The sequenced sample was PBMCs. The clonotype comes from a donor aged 10-29 years with latent tuberculosis or without tuberculosis infection. Some clones in this sample may be carry-over from other donors' samples. CDR3 amino acids: CASKNSQGNTEAFF. The CDR3 bases are TGTGCCAGCAAGAACTCACAGGGGAACACTGAAGCTTTCTTT.